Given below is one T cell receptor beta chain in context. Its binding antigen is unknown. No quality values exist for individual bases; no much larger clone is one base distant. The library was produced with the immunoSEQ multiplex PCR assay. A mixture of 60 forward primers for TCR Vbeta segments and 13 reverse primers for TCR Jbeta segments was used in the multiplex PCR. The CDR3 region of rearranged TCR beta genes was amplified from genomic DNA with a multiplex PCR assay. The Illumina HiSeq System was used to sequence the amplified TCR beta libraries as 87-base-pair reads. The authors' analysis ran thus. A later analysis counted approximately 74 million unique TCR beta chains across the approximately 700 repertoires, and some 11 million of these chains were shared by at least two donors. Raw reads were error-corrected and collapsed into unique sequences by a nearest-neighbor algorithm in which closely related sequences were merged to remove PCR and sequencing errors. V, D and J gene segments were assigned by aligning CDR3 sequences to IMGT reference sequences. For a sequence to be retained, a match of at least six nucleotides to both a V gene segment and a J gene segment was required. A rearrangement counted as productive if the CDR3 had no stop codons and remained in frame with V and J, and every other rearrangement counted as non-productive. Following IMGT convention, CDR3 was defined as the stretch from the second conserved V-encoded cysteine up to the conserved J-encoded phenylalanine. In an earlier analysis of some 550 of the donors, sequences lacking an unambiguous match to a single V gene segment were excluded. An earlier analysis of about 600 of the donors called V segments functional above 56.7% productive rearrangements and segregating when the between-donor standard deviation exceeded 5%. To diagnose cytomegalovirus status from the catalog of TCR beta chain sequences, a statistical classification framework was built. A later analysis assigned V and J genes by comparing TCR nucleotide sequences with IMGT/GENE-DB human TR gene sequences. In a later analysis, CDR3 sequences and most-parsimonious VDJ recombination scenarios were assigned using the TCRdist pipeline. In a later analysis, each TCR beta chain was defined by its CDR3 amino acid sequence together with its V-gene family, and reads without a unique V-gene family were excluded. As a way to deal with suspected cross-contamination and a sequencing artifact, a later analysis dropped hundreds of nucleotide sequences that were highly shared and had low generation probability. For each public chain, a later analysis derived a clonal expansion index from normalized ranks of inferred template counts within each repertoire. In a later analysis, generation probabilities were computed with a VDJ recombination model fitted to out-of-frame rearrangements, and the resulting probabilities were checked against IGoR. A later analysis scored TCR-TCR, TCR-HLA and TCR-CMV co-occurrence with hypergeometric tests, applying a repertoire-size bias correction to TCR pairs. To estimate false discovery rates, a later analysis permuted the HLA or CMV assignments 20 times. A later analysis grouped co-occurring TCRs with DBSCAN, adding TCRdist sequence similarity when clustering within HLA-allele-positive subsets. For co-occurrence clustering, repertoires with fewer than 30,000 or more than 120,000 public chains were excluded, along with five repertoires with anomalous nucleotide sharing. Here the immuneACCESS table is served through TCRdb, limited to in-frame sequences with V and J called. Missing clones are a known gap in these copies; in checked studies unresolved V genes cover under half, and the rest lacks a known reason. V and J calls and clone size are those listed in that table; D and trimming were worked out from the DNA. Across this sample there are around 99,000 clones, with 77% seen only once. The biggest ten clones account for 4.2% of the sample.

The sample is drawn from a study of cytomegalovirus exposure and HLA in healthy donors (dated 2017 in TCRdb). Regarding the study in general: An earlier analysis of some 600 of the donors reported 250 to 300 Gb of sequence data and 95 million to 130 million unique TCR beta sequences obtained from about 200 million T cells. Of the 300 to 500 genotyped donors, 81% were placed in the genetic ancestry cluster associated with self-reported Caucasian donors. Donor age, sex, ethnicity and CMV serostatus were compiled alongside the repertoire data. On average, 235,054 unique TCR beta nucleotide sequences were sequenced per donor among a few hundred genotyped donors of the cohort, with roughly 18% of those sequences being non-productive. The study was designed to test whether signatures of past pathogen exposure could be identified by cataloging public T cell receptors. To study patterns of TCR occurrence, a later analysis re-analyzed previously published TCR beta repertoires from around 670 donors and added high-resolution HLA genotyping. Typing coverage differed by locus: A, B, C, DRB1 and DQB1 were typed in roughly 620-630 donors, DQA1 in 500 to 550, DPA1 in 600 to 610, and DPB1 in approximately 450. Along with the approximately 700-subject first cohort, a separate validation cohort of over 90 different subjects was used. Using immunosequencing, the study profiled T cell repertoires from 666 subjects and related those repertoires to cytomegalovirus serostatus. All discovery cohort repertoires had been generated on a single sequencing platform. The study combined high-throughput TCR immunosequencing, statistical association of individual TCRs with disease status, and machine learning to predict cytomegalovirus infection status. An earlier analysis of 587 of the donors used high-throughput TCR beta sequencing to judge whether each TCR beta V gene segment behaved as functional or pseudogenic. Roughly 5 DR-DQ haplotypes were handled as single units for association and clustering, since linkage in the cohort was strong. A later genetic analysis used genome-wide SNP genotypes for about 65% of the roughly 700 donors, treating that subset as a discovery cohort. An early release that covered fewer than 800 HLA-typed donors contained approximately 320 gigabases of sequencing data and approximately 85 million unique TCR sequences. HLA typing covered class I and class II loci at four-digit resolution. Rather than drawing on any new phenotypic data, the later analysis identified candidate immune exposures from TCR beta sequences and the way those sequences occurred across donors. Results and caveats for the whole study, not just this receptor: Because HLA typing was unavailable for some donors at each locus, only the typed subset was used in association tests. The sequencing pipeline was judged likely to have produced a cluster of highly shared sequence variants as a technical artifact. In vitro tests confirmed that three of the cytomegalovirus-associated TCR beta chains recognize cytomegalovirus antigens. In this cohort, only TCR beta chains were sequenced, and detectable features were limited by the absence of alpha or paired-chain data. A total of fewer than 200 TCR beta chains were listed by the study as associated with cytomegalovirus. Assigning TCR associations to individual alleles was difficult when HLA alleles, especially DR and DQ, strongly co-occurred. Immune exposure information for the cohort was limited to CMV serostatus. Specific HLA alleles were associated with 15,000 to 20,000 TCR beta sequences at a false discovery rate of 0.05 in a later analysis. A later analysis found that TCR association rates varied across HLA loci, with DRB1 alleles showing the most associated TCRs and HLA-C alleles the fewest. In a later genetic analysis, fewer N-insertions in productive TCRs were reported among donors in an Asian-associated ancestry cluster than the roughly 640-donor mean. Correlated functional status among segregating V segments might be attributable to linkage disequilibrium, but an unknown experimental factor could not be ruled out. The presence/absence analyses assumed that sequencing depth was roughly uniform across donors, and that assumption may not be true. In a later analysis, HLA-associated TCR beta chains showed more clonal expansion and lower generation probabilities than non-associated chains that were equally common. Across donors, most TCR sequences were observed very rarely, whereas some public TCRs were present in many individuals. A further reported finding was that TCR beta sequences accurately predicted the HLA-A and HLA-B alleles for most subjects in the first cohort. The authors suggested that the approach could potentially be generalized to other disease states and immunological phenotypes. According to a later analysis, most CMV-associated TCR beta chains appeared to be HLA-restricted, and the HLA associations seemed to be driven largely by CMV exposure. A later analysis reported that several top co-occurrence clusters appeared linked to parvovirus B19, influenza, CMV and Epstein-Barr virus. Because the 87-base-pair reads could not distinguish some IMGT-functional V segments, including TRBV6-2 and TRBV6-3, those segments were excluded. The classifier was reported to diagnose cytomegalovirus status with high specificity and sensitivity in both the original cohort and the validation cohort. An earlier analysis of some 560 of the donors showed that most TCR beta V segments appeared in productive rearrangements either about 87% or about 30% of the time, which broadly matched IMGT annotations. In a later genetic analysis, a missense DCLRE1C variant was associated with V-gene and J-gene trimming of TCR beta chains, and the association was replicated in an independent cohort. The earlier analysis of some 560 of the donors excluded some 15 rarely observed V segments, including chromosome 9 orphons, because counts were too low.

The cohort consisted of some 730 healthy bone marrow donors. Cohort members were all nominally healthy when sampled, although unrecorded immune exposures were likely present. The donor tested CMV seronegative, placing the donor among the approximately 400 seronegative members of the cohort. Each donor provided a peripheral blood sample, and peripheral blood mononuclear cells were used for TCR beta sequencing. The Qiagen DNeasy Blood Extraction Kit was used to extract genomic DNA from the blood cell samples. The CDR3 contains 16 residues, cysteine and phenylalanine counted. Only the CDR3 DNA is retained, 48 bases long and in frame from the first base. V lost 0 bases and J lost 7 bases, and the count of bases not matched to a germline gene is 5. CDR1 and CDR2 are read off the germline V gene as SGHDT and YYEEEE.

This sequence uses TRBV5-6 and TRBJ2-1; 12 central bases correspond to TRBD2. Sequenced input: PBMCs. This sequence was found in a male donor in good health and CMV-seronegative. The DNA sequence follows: TGTGCCAGCAGCTTGGCCGCTAGCGGGAGGGTGAATGAGCAGTTCTTC. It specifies CASSLAASGRVNEQFF.